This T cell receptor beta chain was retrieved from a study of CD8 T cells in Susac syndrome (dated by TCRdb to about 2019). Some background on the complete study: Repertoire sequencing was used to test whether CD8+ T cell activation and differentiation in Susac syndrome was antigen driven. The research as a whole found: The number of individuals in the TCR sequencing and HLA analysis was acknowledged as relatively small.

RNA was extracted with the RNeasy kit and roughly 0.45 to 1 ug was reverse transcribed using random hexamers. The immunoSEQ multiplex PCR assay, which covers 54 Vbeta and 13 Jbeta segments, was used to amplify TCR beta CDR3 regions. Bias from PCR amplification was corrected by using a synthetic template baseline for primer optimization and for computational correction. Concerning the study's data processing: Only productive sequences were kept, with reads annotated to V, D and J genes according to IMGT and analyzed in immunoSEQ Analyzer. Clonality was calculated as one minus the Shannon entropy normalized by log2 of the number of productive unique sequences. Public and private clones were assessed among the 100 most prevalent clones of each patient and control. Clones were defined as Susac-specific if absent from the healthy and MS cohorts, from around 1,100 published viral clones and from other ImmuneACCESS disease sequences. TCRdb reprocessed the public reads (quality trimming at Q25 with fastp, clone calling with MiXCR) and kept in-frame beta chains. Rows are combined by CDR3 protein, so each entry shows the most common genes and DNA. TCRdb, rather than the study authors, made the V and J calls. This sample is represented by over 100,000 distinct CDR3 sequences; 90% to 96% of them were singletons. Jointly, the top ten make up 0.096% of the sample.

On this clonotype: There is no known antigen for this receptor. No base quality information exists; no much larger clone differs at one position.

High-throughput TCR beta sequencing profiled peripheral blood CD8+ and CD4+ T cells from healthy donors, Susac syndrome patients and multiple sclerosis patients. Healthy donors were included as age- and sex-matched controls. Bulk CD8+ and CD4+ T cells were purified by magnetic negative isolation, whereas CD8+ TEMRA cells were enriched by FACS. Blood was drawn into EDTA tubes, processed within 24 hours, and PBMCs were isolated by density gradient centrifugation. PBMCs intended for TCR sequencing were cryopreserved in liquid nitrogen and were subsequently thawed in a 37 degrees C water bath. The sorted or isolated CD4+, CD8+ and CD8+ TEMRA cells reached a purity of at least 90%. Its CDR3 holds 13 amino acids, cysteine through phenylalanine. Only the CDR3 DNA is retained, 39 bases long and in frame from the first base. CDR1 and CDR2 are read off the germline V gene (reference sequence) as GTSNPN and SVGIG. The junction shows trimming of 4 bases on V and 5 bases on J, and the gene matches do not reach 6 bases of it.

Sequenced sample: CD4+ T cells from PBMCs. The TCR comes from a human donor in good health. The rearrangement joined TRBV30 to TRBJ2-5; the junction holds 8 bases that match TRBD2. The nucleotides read TGTGCCTGGAACGGGGGGGGGCATGAGACCCAGTACTTC. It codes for CAWNGGGHETQYF.